This T cell receptor (beta chain) stems from a study of OX40 agonist ivuxolimab in advanced cancers. Study-level background: More than 35% of patients had received prior checkpoint inhibitor therapy.

About this clone: The antigen is undetermined.

TCRdb's copy holds only in-frame clones and misses some; the assay was immunoSEQ multiplex PCR. The sample lists about 46,000 clones; over 70% were seen once. General study findings and limits: Compared with CD4+, CD8+ T cells on average had more expanded clones. Relatively little clonal expansion, among the lowest observed, appeared in partial responders at 0.1-3.0 mg/kg.

With 5 bases removed from V and 0 bases from J, the gap between germline ends came to 13 bases. Germline CDR1 and CDR2: SGHVS and FNYEAQ. The CDR3 covers 16 residues. The source of this sequence is an adult with an advanced solid tumor such as melanoma, head and neck, liver or kidney cancer. This specimen was CD4+ or CD8+ T cells sorted from blood, taken in a trial of the OX40 agonist ivuxolimab. This chain links TRBV7-6 with TRBJ2-2, with unresolved D. The DNA of the CDR3 is TGTGCCAGCAGCCGATTGGGGTGGACGAACACCGGGGAGCTGTTTTTT. Its translation is CASSRLGWTNTGELFF.